This entry lists 29 T cell receptor beta chains sequenced from one sample in a study of OX40 agonist ivuxolimab in advanced cancers. Sequencing used immunoSEQ multiplex PCR; TCRdb keeps in-frame clones, though not all of them. The sample yields under 100,000 clones, 70% to 85% seen once. Sequences were derived from CD4+ or CD8+ T cells sorted from blood, sampled in a trial of the OX40 agonist ivuxolimab. These receptors were collected from an adult with an advanced solid tumor such as melanoma, head and neck, liver or kidney cancer.

The chain is built from TRBV11-2 and TRBJ1-2, with D unclear. The CDR3 has 13 residues. Looked up from germline, CDR1 is SGHAT and CDR2 is FQNNGV. Trimming shortened V by 3 bases and J by 4 bases, and 9 bases separated the two germline ends. CDR3: CASSFSSPYGYTF. The CDR3 coding sequence is TGTGCCAGCAGCTTTTCTTCTCCCTATGGCTACACCTTC.

The V gene is TRBV5-1, the J gene TRBJ2-2; tentatively, D is TRBD1 (6 bases). The V end lost 4 bases, the J end lost 3 bases, and 13 bases lay between the germline ends. Germline lookup yields CDR1 SGHRS and CDR2 YFSETQ. The CDR3 runs 15 residues. In DNA, the CDR3 is TGCGCCAGCAGCCAGGGGACACCTCACACCGGGGAGCTGTTTTTT. It translates to CASSQGTPHTGELFF.

This sequence joins TRBV10-2 and TRBJ2-7; perhaps TRBD2 as D (6 bases). The germline CDR1 and CDR2 sequences are WSHSY and SAAADI. V was trimmed by 6 bases and J by 2 bases, leaving 17 bases between them. The CDR3 has 15 residues. CDR3 sequence: CASRYTGARPYEQYF. The DNA for the CDR3 is TGCGCCAGCAGGTATACGGGAGCACGCCCCTACGAGCAGTACTTC.

The chain employs TRBV4-3 and TRBJ2-1; D is possibly TRBD1 or TRBD2 (6 bases each). The V and J ends lost 0 bases and 8 bases respectively, with 11 bases between them. Per the germline V gene, CDR1 is LGHNA and CDR2 is YSLEER. This CDR3 has 14 amino acids. The DNA of the CDR3 is TGCGCCAGCAGCCAAGACTGGAGGGGGGATGAGCAGTTCTTC. Translation: CASSQDWRGDEQFF.

The chain combines TRBV6-1 with TRBJ1-2; D ambiguous. The CDR3 extends over 14 amino acids. V was trimmed by 1 base and J by 3 bases, leaving 9 bases between them. Germline CDR1 is MNHNS and CDR2 is SASEGT. CDR3 bases: TGTGCCAGCAGTGAAGAGACCGATTACTATGGCTACACCTTC. It codes for CASSEETDYYGYTF.

CDR3 nucleotide sequence: TGTGCCAGCAGTTACTCGGCAGGGACCTATGGCTACACCTTC. Amino acids: CASSYSAGTYGYTF. The J gene is TRBJ1-2, the V gene TRBV6-5; D might be TRBD1 (5 bases). CDR3 length: 14 amino acids. V was cut by 0 bases and J by 4 bases, with 9 bases left in between. CDR1 and CDR2 (germline): MNHEY, SVGAGI.

Only one count was recorded for this clone. The chain has TRBV5-6 and TRBJ2-7; D gene ambiguous. V shed 4 bases and J shed 5 bases, with 22 bases lying between them. The CDR3 is made up of 16 amino acids. CDR1 is SGHDT and CDR2 is YYEEEE in the germline V gene. The CDR3 is CASSPRQGSGGDEQYF. DNA for the CDR3: TGTGCCAGCAGCCCCCGCCAAGGGTCAGGTGGCGACGAGCAGTACTTC.

This chain links TRBV2 with TRBJ2-7; 10 nucleotides align to TRBD1. J gave up 9 bases and V 7 bases, and 18 bases lay outside the gene matches. The CDR3 has 16 amino acids. The germline gives CDR1 SNHLY, CDR2 FYNNEI. CDR3 amino acids: CASTLNRDRGRRWQYF. CDR3 coding DNA: TGTGCCAGCACCCTGAACCGGGACAGGGGACGTCGATGGCAGTACTTC.

The rearrangement links TRBV14 to TRBJ1-2, with 7 bases that match TRBD1. CDR3 size: 15 residues. Trimming took 0 bases from V and 6 from J; bases not matched to a gene: 7. Germline V gives CDR1 SGHDN, CDR2 FVKESK. The CDR3 protein is CASSQDLNRGHGYTF. The CDR3 nucleotides read TGTGCCAGCAGCCAAGATCTGAACAGGGGACATGGCTACACCTTC.

The chain uses TRBV14 and TRBJ2-3; a possible D gene is TRBD2 (6 bases). The CDR3 contains 13 residues. The V end was cut by 6 bases, the J end by 1 base, with 8 bases between. Germline CDR1 SGHDN, CDR2 FVKESK. This chain's CDR3 is CASREGGTDTQYF. The DNA for the CDR3 is TGTGCCAGCAGGGAGGGTGGCACAGATACGCAGTATTTT. The full variable domain, in which reference TRBV14 and TRBJ2-3 provide the parts outside the CDR3, is EAGVTQFPSHSVIEKGQTVTLRCDPISGHDNLYWYRRVMGKEIKFLLHFVKESKQDESGMPNNRFLAERTGGTYSTLKVQPAELEDSGVYFCASREGGTDTQYFGPGTRLTVL.

The chain is built from TRBV18 and TRBJ2-1; 11 bases fit TRBD2. With V trimmed by 0 bases and J by 9 bases, 7 bases remained unmatched. The CDR3 has 16 amino acids. Germline values: CDR1 KGHSH, CDR2 LQKENI. The CDR3 sequence: CASSPPRLAGYSEQFF. Written as DNA, the CDR3 is TGTGCCAGCTCACCACCCAGACTAGCGGGGTATTCTGAGCAGTTCTTC.

This sequence joins TRBV4-2 and TRBJ1-2, with unresolved D. The CDR3 totals 15 residues. Germline CDR1 reads LGHNA; CDR2 reads YNFKEQ. The V end lost 5 bases, the J end lost 9 bases, and 22 bases lay between the germline ends. The CDR3 DNA is TGTGCCAGCAGCTTGGGCAGGACGAGCATCCATCGCTACACCTTC. Its protein product is CASSLGRTSIHRYTF.

The gene calls are TRBV18 and TRBJ2-2; 7 bases are shared with TRBD1. From germline, CDR1 is KGHSH and CDR2 LQKENI. V lost 3 bases, J lost 4 bases, and 8 bases stayed unmatched. The CDR3 contains 16 residues. CDR3 residues: CASSPPRQGGTGELFF. The DNA for the CDR3 is TGTGCCAGCTCACCCCCACGACAGGGTGGCACCGGGGAGCTGTTTTTT.

V usage is TRBV6-6 and J usage is TRBJ2-7, with D perhaps matching TRBD2 (5 bases). CDR3 length: 14 amino acids. Germline-derived CDR1 and CDR2 are MNHNY and SVGAGI (reference sequence). V shed 5 bases and J shed 7 bases, with 18 bases lying between them. The CDR3 bases are TGTGCCAGCAGTCCCGGCCCTACGAGGAGGGAGCAGTACTTC. Translating it yields CASSPGPTRREQYF.

The chain joins TRBV7-8 to TRBJ1-1; D gene unclear. Germline CDR1 is SGHVS and CDR2 is FQNEAQ. The CDR3 extends over 13 amino acids. The V and J ends lost 4 bases and 1 base respectively, with 7 bases between them. The CDR3 nucleotides are TGTGCCAGCAGCTCTGGACGGAACACTGAAGCTTTCTTT. It specifies CASSSGRNTEAFF.

The V and J genes are TRBV19 and TRBJ1-5; unclear D gene. The CDR3 consists of 16 residues. Trimming took off 3 bases at V and 1 base at J, with 13 bases between the two ends. Per germline, CDR1 LNHDA and CDR2 SQIVND (reference sequence). The CDR3 sequence: CASSIWEGSSNQPQHF. CDR3 nucleotides: TGTGCCAGTAGTATCTGGGAAGGAAGCAGCAATCAGCCCCAGCATTTT.

This clone was counted once. The V gene is TRBV6-5, the J gene TRBJ1-4; D is ambiguous. The ends were cut back, 2 bases at V and 7 bases at J, with 8 bases in the middle. Germline CDR1 reads MNHEY; CDR2 reads SVGAGI. This CDR3 has 13 amino acids. The CDR3: CASSYRVTEKLFF. CDR3 coding DNA: TGTGCCAGCAGTTACCGTGTAACTGAAAAACTGTTTTTT.

This rearrangement joins TRBV27 to TRBJ2-5; possibly TRBD2 for D (5 bases). The J call may be faulty, since TRBJ2-7 better matches the DNA end. The CDR3 totals 12 residues. CDR1 and CDR2 (germline): MNHEY, SMNVEV (reference sequence). The CDR3 DNA reads TGTGCCAGCAGTAAACCCGGAGGCGAGCAGTACTTC. Amino acids: CASSKPGGEQYF.

CDR3 residues: CASSGTWSSGNTIYF. For the CDR3, the DNA is TGTGCCAGCTCGGGGACGTGGAGCTCTGGAAACACCATATATTTT. V and J are TRBV18 and TRBJ1-3; D may be TRBD1 (5 bases). Deletions cut 6 bases from V and 0 bases from J, with 12 bases between. CDR3 size: 15 residues. Germline V lookup: CDR1 KGHSH, CDR2 LQKENI.

V is TRBV14 and J is TRBJ1-2; 8 bases line up with TRBD1. The CDR3 consists of 13 residues. Germline V lookup: CDR1 SGHDN, CDR2 FVKESK. Trimming cost V 5 bases and J 5 bases; bases outside gene matches: 4. The CDR3 region has the DNA TGTGCCAGCAGCGCCGGGACAGGTTATGGCTACACCTTC. Translation: CASSAGTGYGYTF. The whole variable domain, remainder taken from reference TRBV14 and TRBJ1-2, is EAGVTQFPSHSVIEKGQTVTLRCDPISGHDNLYWYRRVMGKEIKFLLHFVKESKQDESGMPNNRFLAERTGGTYSTLKVQPAELEDSGVYFCASSAGTGYGYTFGSGTRLTVV.

This chain uses TRBV7-9 with TRBJ1-3; 9 positions agree with TRBD1. CDR1 SEHNR and CDR2 FQNEAQ come from the germline V gene (reference sequence). V shed 0 bases and J 0 bases; nucleotides not matched to a gene: 6. This CDR3 has 18 residues. The chain's CDR3 is CASSLASQGAGSGNTIYF. For the CDR3, the DNA is TGTGCCAGCAGCTTAGCCTCACAGGGGGCAGGCTCTGGAAACACCATATATTTT.

The V and J genes are TRBV5-1 and TRBJ2-1; the match to TRBD2 covers 9 bases. The CDR3 totals 15 residues. Germline lookup yields CDR1 SGHRS and CDR2 YFSETQ. Losses at the gene ends were 0 bases for V and 7 bases for J; bases not matched to a gene: 5. CDR3 protein: CASSLGASGTNEQFF. The CDR3 bases are TGCGCCAGCAGCTTGGGGGCTAGCGGGACGAATGAGCAGTTCTTC.

The chain joins TRBV7-2 to TRBJ2-5; D call uncertain. The J call is in doubt because the DNA end fits TRBJ2-7 better. There are 11 residues in the CDR3. In germline, CDR1 is SGHTA, CDR2 FQGNSA. CDR3 in DNA: TGTGCCAGCAGCTTAGCGGTCGAGCAGTACTTC. Encoded protein: CASSLAVEQYF.

This clone was detected only once. V and J are TRBV7-3 and TRBJ2-1, with 8 bases that match TRBD2. J gave up 5 bases and V 5 bases, and 8 bases lay outside the gene matches. The CDR3 sequence is 15 residues long. Germline-derived CDR1 and CDR2 are SGHTA and FQGTGA. The CDR3 sequence: CASSQGLGLDNEQFF. CDR3 nucleotide sequence: TGTGCCAGCAGCCAGGGACTAGGCCTCGACAATGAGCAGTTCTTC.

The chain is built from TRBV10-3 and TRBJ1-4, with D uncertain. Germline values: CDR1 ENHRY, CDR2 SYGVKD. Trimming pared 2 bases from V and 5 bases from J, leaving 6 bases between. This CDR3 has 13 amino acids. CDR3 protein: CAISEVGNEKLFF. CDR3 in DNA: TGTGCCATCAGTGAGGTGGGCAATGAAAAACTGTTTTTT.

The chain recombines TRBV19 with TRBJ2-3; D possibly corresponds to TRBD2 (5 bases). CDR3 size: 15 residues. CDR1 and CDR2 (germline): LNHDA, SQIVND (reference sequence). Trimming took 5 bases from V and 2 from J, leaving 14 bases between them. The CDR3 region is CASSRSMDSTDTQYF. The CDR3 DNA is TGTGCCAGTAGTCGCAGCATGGACTCCACAGATACGCAGTATTTT.

This sequence joins TRBV6-1 and TRBJ2-7, with TRBD1 matching over 8 bases. The V and J ends lost 3 bases and 2 bases, in that order; junction bases with no gene match: 6. The CDR3 totals 15 residues. Germline CDR1 reads MNHNS; CDR2 reads SASEGT. CDR3 sequence reads: CASSDRDRSPYEQYF. The CDR3 bases are TGTGCCAGCAGTGATAGGGACAGGAGCCCCTACGAGCAGTACTTC.

This chain joins TRBV19 and TRBJ2-1; 7 bases align to TRBD2. Germline V gives CDR1 LNHDA, CDR2 SQIVND (reference sequence). The CDR3 runs to 12 residues. After removal of 7 bases from V and 7 bases from J, the junction contained 4 bases not matched to a gene. The CDR3 DNA is TGTGCCAGTATGGGACTAATAAATGAGCAGTTCTTC. This gives the protein CASMGLINEQFF.

The chain carries TRBV7-8 and TRBJ2-5, with D possibly TRBD1 on 7 matching bases. The germline gives CDR1 SGHVS, CDR2 FQNEAQ. This CDR3 region has 15 residues. V was clipped by 1 base and J by 4 bases, with 13 bases between them. CDR3 coding DNA: TGTGCCAGCAGCTTAGTCGGAGGGGGCCGAGAGACCCAGTACTTC. Its protein product is CASSLVGGGRETQYF.